This paragraph reports one TCR beta chain. The antigen is undetermined. This record belongs to a study of T cell responses to AZD1222 COVID-19 vaccine. Study outcomes and limitations: No repertoire was sampled before or during the peak T cell response, only after it. White British people made up most donors, females outnumbered males, and clonal diversity was possibly underestimated. Just a handful of AZD1222 recipients were seropositive at baseline. Nearly half of spike-specific TCRs reportedly target variant regions that are unmutated in the B.1.351 and B.1.1.7 variants.

TCRdb's copy holds only in-frame clones and misses some; the assay was immunoSEQ multiplex PCR. The sample records more than 20,000 clones, roughly 84% being singletons. The TCR comes from an adult who received the AZD1222 COVID-19 vaccine. This material consisted of peripheral blood, taken 28 days after the second AZD1222 dose.

In nucleotides, the CDR3 is TGCGCCAGCAGCCAGGATAGACAGGGACGTCAGCCCCAGCATTTT. Translated: CASSQDRQGRQPQHF. V and J are TRBV4-3 and TRBJ1-5, with 7 bases identical to TRBD1. The CDR3 is 15 residues long. J gave up 6 bases and V 3 bases, and 8 bases lay outside the gene matches. CDR1 and CDR2 (germline): LGHNA, YSLEER.